This T cell receptor beta chain derives from a study of vaccination and CD4 T cells after COVID-19. The Oncomine TCR Beta short-read assay was applied to DNA of cultured CD4+ T cells. TCRdb reanalysed the PCR reads using MiXCR and keeps one entry per CDR3 protein. The table includes approximately 12,000 distinct CDR3 sequences, about 19% detected once. Germline V lookup: CDR1 SEHNR, CDR2 FQNEAQ (reference sequence). V shed 6 bases and J shed 4 bases, with 15 bases lying between them. The CDR3 has 14 residues. Regarding treatment: roughly 10-day PBMC culture with coronavirus spike peptide pools or control peptides (ViraFEST assay). Under the ViraFEST approach, antigen-specific T cells were expanded with peptide pools and TCRs subsequently sequenced. This clonotype was seen only a few times. Its cognate antigen is unknown. The study's findings and limits: Researchers report that 304 of 307 vaccine-specific clones in convalescent patients proved spike mono-reactive.

This receptor was identified in a human donor who received a COVID-19 vaccine. J is TRBJ1-1 and V is TRBV7-9; D is perhaps TRBD1 (5 bases). The sequencing used CD4+ T cells from blood, cultured in vitro, collected before SARS-CoV-2 vaccination. CDR3 in DNA: TGTGCCAGCAGAGGATCTCGGGGGGGCACTGAAGCTTTCTTT. This sequence encodes CASRGSRGGTEAFF.